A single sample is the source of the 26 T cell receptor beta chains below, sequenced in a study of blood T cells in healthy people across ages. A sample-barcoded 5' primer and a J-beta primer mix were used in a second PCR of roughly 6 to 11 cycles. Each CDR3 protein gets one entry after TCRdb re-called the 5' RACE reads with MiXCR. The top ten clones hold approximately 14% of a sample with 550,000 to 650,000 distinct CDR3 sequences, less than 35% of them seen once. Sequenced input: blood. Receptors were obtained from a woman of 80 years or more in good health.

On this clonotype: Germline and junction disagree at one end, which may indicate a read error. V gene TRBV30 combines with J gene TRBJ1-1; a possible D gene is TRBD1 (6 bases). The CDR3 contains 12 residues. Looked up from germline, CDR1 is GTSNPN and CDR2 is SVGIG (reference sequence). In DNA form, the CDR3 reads TGTGCCTGGAGTGTTGCAGGGGATGAAACTTTCTTT. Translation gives CAWSVAGDETFF.

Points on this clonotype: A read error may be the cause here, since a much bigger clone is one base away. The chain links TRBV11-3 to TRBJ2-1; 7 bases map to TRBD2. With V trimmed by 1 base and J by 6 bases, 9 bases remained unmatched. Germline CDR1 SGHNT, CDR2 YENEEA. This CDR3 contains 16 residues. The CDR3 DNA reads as TGTGCCAGCAGCTTAGGGGGGGGGAAGGGACGCAATGAGCAGTTCTTC. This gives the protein CASSLGGGKGRNEQFF. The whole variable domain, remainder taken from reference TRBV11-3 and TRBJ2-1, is EAGVVQSPRYKIIEKKQPVAFWCNPISGHNTLYWYLQNLGQGPELLIRYENEEAVDDSQLPKDRFSAERLKGVDSTLKIQPAELGDSAVYLCASSLGGGKGRNEQFFGPGTRLTVL.

CDR3 region: CASSPRDSVSTDTQYF. The CDR3, as DNA: TGTGCCAGCAGCCCCCGTGACTCAGTAAGCACAGATACGCAGTATTTT. The rearrangement links TRBV5-4 to TRBJ2-3; D uncertain. There are 16 residues in the CDR3. The germline V and J ends were trimmed by 4 bases and 0 bases, with 15 bases remaining between them. Germline CDR1 and CDR2: SGHNT and YYREEE (reference sequence).

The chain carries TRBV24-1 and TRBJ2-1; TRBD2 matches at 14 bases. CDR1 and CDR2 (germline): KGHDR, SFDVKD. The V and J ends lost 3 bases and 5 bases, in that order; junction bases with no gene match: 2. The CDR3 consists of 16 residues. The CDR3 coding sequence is TGTGCCACCAGTGATCCGGGACTAGCGGGGGACAATGAGCAGTTCTTC. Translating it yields CATSDPGLAGDNEQFF.

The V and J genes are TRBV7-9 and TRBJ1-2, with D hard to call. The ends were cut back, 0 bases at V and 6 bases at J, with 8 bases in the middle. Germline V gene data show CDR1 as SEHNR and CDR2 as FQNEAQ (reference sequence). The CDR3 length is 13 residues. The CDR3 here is CASSLASGDGYTF. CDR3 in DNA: TGTGCCAGCAGCTTAGCGTCGGGAGATGGCTACACCTTC.

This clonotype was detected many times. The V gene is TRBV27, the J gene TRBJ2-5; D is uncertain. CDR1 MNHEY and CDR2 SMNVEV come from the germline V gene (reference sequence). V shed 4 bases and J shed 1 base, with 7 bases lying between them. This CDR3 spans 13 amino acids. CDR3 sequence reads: CASSSTFQETQYF. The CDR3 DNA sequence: TGTGCCAGCAGTTCAACCTTCCAAGAGACCCAGTACTTC.

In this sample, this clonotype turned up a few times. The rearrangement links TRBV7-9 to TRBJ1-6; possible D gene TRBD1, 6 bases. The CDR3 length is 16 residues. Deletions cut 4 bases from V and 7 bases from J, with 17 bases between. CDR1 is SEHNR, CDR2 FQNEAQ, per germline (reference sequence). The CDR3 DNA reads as TGTGCCAGCAGCTCCCGGGGGCAGGGGAACAATTCACCCCTCCACTTT. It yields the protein CASSSRGQGNNSPLHF.

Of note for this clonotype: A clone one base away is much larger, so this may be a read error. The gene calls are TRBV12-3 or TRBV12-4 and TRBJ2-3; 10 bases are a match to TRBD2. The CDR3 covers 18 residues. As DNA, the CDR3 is TGTGCCAGCAGTTCTAAATTGAGAGCGGGGGGGCGCACAGATATGCAGTATTTT. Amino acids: CASSSKLRAGGRTDMQYF.

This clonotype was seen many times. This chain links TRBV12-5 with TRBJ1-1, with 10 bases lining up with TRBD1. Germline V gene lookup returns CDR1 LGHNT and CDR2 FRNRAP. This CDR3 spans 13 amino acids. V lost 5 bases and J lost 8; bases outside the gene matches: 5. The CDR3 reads CASGLTGGKEAFF. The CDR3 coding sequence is TGTGCTAGTGGTCTGACAGGGGGCAAGGAAGCTTTCTTT.

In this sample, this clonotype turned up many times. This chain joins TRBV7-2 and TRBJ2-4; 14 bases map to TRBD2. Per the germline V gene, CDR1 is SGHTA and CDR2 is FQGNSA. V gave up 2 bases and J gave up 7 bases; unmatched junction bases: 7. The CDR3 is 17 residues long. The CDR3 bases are TGTGCCAGCAGCTTACCAGGGACTAGCGGGGGTTCCAACATTCAGTACTTC. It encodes CASSLPGTSGGSNIQYF.

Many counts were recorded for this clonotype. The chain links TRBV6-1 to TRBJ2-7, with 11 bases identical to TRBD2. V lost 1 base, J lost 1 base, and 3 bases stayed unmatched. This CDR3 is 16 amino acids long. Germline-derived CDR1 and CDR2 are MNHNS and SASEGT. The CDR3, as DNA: TGTGCCAGCAGTGAAGGTAGCGGGGGGGCGTCCTACGAGCAGTACTTC. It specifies CASSEGSGGASYEQYF.

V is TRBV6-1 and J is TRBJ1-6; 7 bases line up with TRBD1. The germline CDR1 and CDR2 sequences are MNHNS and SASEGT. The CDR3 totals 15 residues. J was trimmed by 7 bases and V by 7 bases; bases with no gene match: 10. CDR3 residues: CASNPDRVANSPLHF. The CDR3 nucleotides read TGTGCCAGCAACCCCGACAGGGTAGCGAATTCACCCCTCCACTTT.

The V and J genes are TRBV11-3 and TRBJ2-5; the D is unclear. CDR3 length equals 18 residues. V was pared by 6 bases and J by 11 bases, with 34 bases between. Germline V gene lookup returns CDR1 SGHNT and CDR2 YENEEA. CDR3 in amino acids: CASRPSLSFASPYNEQYF. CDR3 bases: TGTGCCAGCAGACCCAGCCTGTCGTTCGCGTCCCCGTACAATGAGCAGTACTTC.

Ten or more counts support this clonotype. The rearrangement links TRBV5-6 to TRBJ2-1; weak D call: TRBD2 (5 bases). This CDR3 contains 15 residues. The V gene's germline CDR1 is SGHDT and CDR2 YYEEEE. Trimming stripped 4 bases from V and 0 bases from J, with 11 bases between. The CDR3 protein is CASSPWRSSYNEQFF. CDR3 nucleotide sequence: TGTGCCAGCAGCCCCTGGAGGAGCTCCTACAATGAGCAGTTCTTC.

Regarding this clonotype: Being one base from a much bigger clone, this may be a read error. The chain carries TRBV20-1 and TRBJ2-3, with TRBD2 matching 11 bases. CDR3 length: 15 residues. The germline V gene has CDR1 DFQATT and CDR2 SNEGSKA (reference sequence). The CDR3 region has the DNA TGCAGTGCCATAGCGGGGGGGCCTGAGACAGGTACGCAGTATTTT. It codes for CSAIAGGPETGTQYF.

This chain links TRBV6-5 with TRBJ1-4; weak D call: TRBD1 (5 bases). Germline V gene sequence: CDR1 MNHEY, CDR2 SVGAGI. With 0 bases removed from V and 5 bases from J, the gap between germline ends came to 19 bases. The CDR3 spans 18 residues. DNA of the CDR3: TGTGCCAGCAGTTACTCTGGCAGGGAGGCGGTTCGCAATGAAAAACTGTTTTTT. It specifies CASSYSGREAVRNEKLFF.

Here the CDR3 DNA reads TGTGCCAGCAAGGTGGACAGAGCGGCGACCGGGGAGCTGTTTTTT. It is translated as CASKVDRAATGELFF. The gene calls are TRBV2 and TRBJ2-2; TRBD1 is a possible D gene (6 bases). Germline V lookup: CDR1 SNHLY, CDR2 FYNNEI. V was clipped by 7 bases and J by 5 bases, with 17 bases between them. The CDR3 contains 15 residues.

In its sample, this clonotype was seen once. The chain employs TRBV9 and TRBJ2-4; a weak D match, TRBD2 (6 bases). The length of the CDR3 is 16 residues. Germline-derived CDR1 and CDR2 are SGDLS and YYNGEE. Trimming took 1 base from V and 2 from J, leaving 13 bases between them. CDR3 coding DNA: TGTGCCAGCAGCGTATCGGAGGGCTTGACCAAAAACATTCAGTACTTC. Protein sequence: CASSVSEGLTKNIQYF.

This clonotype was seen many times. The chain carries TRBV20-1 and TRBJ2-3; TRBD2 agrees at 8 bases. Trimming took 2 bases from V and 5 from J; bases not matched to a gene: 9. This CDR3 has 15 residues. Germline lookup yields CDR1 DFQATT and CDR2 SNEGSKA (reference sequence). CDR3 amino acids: CSARLPGGMIDTQYF. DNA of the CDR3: TGCAGTGCTAGATTGCCGGGGGGGATGATAGATACGCAGTATTTT.

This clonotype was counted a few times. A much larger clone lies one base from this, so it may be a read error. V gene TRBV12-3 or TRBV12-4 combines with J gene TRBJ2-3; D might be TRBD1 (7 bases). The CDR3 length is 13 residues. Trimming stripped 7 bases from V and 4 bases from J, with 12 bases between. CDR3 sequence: CASKLRGADTQYF. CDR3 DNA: TGTGCCAGCAAGCTCAGGGGGGCAGATACGCAGTATTTT.

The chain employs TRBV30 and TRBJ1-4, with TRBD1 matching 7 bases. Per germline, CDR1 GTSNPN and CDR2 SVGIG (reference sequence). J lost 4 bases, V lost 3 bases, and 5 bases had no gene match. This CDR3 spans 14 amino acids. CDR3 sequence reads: CAWSPGQDNEKLFF. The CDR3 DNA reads TGTGCCTGGAGCCCCGGACAGGATAATGAAAAACTGTTTTTT.

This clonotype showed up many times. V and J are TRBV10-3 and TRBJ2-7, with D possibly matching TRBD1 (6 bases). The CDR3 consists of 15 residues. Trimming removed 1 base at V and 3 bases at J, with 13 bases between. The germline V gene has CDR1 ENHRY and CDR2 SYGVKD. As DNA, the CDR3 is TGTGCCATCAGTGAGTATCCCCGGGACAACTACGAGCAGTACTTC. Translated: CAISEYPRDNYEQYF.

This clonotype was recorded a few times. CDR3 amino acids: CATMDRGNTEAFF. As DNA, the CDR3 is TGTGCCACCATGGACAGGGGGAACACTGAAGCTTTCTTT. The V gene is TRBV24-1, the J gene TRBJ1-1, with 9 bases fitting TRBD1. Germline CDR1 is KGHDR and CDR2 is SFDVKD. The trim removed 8 bases at V and 1 base at J, leaving 1 base unmatched. This CDR3 region has 13 residues.

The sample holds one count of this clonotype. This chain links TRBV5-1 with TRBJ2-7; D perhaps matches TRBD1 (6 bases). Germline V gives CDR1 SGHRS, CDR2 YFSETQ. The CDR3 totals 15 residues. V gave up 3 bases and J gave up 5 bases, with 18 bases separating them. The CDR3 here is CASSSQDRWADEQYF. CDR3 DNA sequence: TGCGCCAGCAGCTCACAGGACAGATGGGCTGACGAGCAGTACTTC.

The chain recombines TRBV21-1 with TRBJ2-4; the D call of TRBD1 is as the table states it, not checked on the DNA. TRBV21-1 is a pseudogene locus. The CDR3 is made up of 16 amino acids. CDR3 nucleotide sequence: TGTGCCAGCAGCCTGGGGACAGATCTAGCCAAAAACATTCAGTACTTC. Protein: CASSLGTDLAKNIQYF.

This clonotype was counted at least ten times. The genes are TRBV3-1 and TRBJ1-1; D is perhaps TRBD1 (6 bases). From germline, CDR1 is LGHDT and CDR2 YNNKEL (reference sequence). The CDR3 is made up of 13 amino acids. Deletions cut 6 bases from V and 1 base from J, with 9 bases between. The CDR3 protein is CASRDRPNTEAFF. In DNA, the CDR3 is TGTGCCAGCAGGGACAGACCGAACACTGAAGCTTTCTTT.